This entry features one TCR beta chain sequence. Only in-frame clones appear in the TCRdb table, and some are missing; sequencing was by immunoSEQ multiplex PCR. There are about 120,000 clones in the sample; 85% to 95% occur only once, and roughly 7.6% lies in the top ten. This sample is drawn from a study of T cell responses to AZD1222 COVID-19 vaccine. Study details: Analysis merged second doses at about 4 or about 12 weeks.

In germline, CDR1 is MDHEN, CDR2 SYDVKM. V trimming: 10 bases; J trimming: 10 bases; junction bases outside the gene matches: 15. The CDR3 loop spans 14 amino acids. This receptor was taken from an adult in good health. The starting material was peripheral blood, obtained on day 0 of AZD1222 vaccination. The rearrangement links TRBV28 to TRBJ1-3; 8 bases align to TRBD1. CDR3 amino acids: CATQPGQAGGTIYF. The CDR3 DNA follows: TGTGCCACCCAACCGGGACAGGCGGGTGGGACCATATATTTT.